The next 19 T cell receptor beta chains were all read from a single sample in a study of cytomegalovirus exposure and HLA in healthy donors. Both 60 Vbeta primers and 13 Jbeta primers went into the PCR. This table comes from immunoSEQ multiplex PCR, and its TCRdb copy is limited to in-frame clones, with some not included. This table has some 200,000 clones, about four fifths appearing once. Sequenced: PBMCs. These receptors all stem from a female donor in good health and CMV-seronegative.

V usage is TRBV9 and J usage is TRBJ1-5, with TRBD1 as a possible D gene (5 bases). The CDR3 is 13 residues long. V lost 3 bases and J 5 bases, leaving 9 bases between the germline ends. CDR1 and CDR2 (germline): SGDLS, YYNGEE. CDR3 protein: CASSGDSYQPQHF. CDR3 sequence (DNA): TGTGCCAGCAGCGGCGACAGTTATCAGCCCCAGCATTTT.

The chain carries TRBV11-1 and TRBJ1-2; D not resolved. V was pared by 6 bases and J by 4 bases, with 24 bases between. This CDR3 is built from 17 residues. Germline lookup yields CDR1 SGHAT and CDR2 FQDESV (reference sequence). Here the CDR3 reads CASSSGPFGDPFYGYTF. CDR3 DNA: TGTGCCAGCAGTTCCGGACCCTTCGGGGATCCCTTCTATGGCTACACCTTC.

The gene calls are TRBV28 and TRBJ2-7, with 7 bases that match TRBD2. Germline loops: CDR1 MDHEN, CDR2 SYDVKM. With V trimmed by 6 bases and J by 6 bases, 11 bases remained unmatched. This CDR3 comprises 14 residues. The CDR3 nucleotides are TGTGCCAGCAGCTCCCTGCCCCCGGGGGGCGAGCAGTACTTC. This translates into CASSSLPPGGEQYF.

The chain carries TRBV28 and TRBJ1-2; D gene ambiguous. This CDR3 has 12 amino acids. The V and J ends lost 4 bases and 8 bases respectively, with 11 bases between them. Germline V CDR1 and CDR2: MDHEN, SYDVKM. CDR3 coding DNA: TGTGCCAGCAGTTCTACGGAGGAAGGCTACACCTTC. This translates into CASSSTEEGYTF.

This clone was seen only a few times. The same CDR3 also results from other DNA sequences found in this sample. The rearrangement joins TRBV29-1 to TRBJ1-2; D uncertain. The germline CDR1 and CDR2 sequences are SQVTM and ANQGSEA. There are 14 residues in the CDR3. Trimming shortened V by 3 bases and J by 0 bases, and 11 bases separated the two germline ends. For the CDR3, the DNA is TGCAGCGTTGAGGATAGAGGGACTAACTATGGCTACACCTTC. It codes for CSVEDRGTNYGYTF.

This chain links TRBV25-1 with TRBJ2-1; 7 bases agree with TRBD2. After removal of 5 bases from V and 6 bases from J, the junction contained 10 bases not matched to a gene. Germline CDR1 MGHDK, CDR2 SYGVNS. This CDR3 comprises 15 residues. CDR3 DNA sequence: TGTGCCAGCAGTTCCATCCGGACTAGGGGCAATGAGCAGTTCTTC. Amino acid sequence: CASSSIRTRGNEQFF.

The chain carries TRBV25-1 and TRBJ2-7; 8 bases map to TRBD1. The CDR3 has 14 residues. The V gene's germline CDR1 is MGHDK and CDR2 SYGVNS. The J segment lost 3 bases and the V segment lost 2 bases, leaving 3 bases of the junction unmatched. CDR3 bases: TGTGCCAGCAGTGAAGACAGGGGTTACTACGAGCAGTACTTC. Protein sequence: CASSEDRGYYEQYF.

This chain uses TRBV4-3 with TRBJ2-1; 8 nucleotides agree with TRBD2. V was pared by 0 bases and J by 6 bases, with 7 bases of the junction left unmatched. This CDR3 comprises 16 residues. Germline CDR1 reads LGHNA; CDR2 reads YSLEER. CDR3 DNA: TGCGCCAGCAGCCAAGATCCCAGCGGGAGAAGCAATGAGCAGTTCTTC. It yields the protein CASSQDPSGRSNEQFF.

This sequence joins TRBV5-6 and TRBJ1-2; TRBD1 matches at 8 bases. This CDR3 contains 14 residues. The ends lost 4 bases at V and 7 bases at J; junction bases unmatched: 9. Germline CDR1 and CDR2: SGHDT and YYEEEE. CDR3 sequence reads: CASSPDRDFFGYTF. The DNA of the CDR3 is TGTGCCAGCAGCCCGGACAGGGATTTTTTTGGCTACACCTTC.

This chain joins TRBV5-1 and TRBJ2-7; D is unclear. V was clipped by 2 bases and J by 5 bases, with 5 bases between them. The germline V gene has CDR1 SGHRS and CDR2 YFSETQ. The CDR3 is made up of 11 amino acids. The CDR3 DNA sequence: TGCGCCAGCAGCTTAGAGAACGAGCAGTACTTC. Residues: CASSLENEQYF.

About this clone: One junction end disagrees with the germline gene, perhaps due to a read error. CDR3 bases: TGTTCCAGCAGCTTCCTAACGGGGGAGCAGTACTTC. Protein sequence: CSSSFLTGEQYF. This chain links TRBV7-9 with TRBJ2-7, with D perhaps TRBD2 (5 bases). CDR3 size: 12 residues. The germline gives CDR1 SEHNR, CDR2 FQNEAQ (reference sequence).

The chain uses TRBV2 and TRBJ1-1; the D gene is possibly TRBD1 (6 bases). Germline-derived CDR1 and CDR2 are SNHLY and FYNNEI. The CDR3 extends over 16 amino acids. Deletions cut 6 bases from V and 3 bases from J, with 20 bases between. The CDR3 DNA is TGTGCCAGCAGACATGACAGGCCGACGATTGACACTGAAGCTTTCTTT. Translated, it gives CASRHDRPTIDTEAFF.

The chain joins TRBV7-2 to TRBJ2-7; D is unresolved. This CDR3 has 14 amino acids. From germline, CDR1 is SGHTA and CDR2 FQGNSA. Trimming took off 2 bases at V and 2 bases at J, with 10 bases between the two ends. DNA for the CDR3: TGTGCCAGCAGCTTAACGGAAAGCGCCTACGAGCAGTACTTC. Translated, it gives CASSLTESAYEQYF.

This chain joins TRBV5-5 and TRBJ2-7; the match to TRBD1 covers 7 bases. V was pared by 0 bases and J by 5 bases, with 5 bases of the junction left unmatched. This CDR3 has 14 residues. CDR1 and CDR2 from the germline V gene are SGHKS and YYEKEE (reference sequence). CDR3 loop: CASSLGQGENEQYF. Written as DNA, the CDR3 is TGTGCCAGCAGCTTGGGCCAGGGGGAAAACGAGCAGTACTTC.

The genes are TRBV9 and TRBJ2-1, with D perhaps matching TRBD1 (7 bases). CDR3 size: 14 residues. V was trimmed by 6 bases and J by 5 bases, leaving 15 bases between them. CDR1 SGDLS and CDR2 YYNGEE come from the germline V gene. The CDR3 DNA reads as TGTGCCAGCACCTCAGGGGGGCAGGACAATGAGCAGTTCTTC. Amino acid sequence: CASTSGGQDNEQFF. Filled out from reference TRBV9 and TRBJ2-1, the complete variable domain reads DSGVTQTPKHLITATGQRVTLRCSPRSGDLSVYWYQQSLDQGLQFLIQYYNGEERAKGNILERFSAQQFPDLHSELNLSSLELGDSALYFCASTSGGQDNEQFFGPGTRLTVL.

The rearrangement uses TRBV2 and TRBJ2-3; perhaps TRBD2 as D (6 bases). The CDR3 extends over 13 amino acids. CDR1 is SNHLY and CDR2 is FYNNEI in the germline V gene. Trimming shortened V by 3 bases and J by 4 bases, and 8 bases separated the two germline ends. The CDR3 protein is CASSEGGADTQYF. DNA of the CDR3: TGTGCCAGCAGTGAGGGGGGAGCAGATACGCAGTATTTT.

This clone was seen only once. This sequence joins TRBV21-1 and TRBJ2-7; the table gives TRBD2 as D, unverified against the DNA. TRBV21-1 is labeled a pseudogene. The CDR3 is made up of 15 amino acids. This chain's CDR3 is CARSKGTSGSYEQYF. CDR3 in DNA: TGTGCCAGGAGCAAAGGGACTAGCGGTTCCTACGAGCAGTACTTC.

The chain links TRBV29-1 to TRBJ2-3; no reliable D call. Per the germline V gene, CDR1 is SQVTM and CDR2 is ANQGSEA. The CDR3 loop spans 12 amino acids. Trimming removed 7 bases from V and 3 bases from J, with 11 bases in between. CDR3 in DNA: TGCAGCGGCACCCTAGGAACAGATACGCAGTATTTT. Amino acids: CSGTLGTDTQYF.

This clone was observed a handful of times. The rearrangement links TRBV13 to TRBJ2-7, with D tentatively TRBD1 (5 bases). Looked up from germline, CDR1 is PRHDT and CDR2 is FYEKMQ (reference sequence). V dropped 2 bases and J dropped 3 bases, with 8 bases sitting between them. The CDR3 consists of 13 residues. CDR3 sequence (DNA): TGTGCCAGCAGCTTACAGGGAATCTACGAGCAGTACTTC. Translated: CASSLQGIYEQYF.